The 7 T cell receptor beta chains given below trace back to one sample, sequenced in a study of cytomegalovirus exposure and HLA in healthy donors. 13 Jbeta primers and 60 Vbeta primers were used for the PCR. Assay used: immunoSEQ multiplex PCR; TCRdb lists only in-frame clones, some missing. The sample has about 160,000 clones; around nine tenths are singletons. The sequenced sample was PBMCs. These receptors were collected from a woman in her twenties or thirties in good health and CMV-seronegative.

This clone was seen a handful of times. The CDR3 nucleotides read TGTGCCAGCAGTCTTCAGGGAAACACTGAAGCTTTCTTT. Amino acids: CASSLQGNTEAFF. The chain is built from TRBV6-6 and TRBJ1-1; a possible D gene is TRBD1 (5 bases). CDR3 length: 13 amino acids. Germline V gene sequence: CDR1 MNHNY, CDR2 SVGAGI (reference sequence). The germline V and J ends were trimmed by 5 bases and 2 bases, with 9 bases remaining between them.

CDR3 amino acids: CASSTFGGGNGYTF. The CDR3 nucleotides are TGTGCCAGCAGTACCTTCGGGGGTGGCAATGGCTACACCTTC. The chain employs TRBV7-2 and TRBJ1-2; TRBD1 is a possible D gene (5 bases). Germline V gene sequence: CDR1 SGHTA, CDR2 FQGNSA. CDR3 length equals 14 residues. The V end was cut by 6 bases, the J end by 6 bases, with 17 bases between.

V usage is TRBV27 and J usage is TRBJ2-2; D is possibly TRBD2 (6 bases). Trimming cost V 10 bases and J 1 base, with 16 bases left between them. Germline V gene lookup returns CDR1 MNHEY and CDR2 SMNVEV (reference sequence). The CDR3 is 15 amino acids. CDR3 coding DNA: TGTGCCACGCGCGGGGCAGGGTGGAACACCGGGGAGCTGTTTTTT. Amino acids: CATRGAGWNTGELFF.

The chain employs TRBV5-1 and TRBJ2-3; 9 bases are a match to TRBD2. Germline CDR1 and CDR2: SGHRS and YFSETQ. Trimming cost V 0 bases and J 0 bases; bases outside gene matches: 14. The CDR3 consists of 20 residues. CDR3 in amino acids: CASSLGYAGGPFSSTDTQYF. DNA for the CDR3: TGCGCCAGCAGCTTGGGGTACGCGGGAGGGCCCTTTTCTAGCACAGATACGCAGTATTTT. Filled out from reference TRBV5-1 and TRBJ2-3, the complete variable domain reads KAGVTQTPRYLIKTRGQQVTLSCSPISGHRSVSWYQQTPGQGLQFLFEYFSETQRNKGNFPGRFSGRQFSNSRSEMNVSTLELGDSALYLCASSLGYAGGPFSSTDTQYFGPGTRLTVL.

The chain uses TRBV29-1 and TRBJ2-5; TRBD2 matches 12 bases. The J segment lost 5 bases and the V segment lost 5 bases, leaving 15 bases of the junction unmatched. Germline V gene lookup returns CDR1 SQVTM and CDR2 ANQGSEA. This CDR3 is 17 amino acids long. In DNA, the CDR3 is TGCAGCGTTTTGGGTTTGCCTAGCGGGGGGGCCACGGAGACCCAGTACTTC. Encoded protein: CSVLGLPSGGATETQYF.

Only one count was recorded for this clone. The chain is built from TRBV6-6 and TRBJ2-7; unclear D gene. This CDR3 is built from 13 residues. The germline gives CDR1 MNHNY, CDR2 SVGAGI (reference sequence). Trimming took off 1 base at V and 3 bases at J, with 7 bases between the two ends. As DNA, the CDR3 is TGTGCCAGCAGTTACTTACAGATCTACGAGCAGTACTTC. It translates to CASSYLQIYEQYF.

This sequence joins TRBV19 and TRBJ2-7; 7 nucleotides agree with TRBD1. V dropped 3 bases and J dropped 2; count of bases not matched to a gene: 7. The CDR3 runs 15 residues. Germline CDR1 is LNHDA and CDR2 is SQIVND (reference sequence). Written as DNA, the CDR3 is TGTGCCAGTAGTATTGGCCCAGGACAGGCCTACGAGCAGTACTTC. Translated: CASSIGPGQAYEQYF. Together with reference TRBV19 and TRBJ2-7, the CDR3 gives the full variable domain: DGGITQSPKYLFRKEGQNVTLSCEQNLNHDAMYWYRQDPGQGLRLIYYSQIVNDFQKGDIAEGYSVSREKKESFPLTVTSAQKNPTAFYLCASSIGPGQAYEQYFGPGTRLTVT.